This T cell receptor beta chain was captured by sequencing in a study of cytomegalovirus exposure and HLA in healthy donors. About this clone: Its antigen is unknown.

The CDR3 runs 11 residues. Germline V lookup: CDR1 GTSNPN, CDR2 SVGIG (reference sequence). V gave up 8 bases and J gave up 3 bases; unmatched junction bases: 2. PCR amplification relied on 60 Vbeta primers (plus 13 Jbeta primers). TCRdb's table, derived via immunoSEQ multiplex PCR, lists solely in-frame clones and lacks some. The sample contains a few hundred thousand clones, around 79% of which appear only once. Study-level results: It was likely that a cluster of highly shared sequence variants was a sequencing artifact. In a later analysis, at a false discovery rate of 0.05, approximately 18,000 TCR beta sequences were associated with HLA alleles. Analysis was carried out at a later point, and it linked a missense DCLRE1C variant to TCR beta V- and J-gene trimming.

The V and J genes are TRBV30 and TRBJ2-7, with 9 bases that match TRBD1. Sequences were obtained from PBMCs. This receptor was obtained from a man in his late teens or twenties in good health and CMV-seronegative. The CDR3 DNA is TGTGCCGGGGACAGGGACTACGAGCAGTACTTC. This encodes CAGDRDYEQYF.